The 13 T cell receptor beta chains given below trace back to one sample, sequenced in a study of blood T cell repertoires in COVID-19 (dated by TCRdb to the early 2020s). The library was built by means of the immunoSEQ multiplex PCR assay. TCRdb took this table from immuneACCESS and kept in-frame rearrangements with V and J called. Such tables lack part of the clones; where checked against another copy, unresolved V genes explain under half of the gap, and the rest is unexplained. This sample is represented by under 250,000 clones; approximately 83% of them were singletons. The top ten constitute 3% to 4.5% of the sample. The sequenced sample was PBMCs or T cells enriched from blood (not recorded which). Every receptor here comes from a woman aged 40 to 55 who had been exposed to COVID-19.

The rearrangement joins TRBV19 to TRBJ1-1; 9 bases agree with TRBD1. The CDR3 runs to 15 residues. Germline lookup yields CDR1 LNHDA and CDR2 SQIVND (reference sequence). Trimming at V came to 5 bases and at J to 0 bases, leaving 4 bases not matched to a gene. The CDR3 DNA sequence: TGTGCCAGTAGTGCGGACAGGGGATTGAACACTGAAGCTTTCTTT. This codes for CASSADRGLNTEAFF.

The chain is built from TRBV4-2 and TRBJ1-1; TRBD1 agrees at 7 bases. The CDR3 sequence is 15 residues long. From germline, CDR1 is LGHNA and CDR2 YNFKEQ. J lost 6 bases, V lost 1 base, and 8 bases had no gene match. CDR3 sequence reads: CASSQVDRDLAEAFF. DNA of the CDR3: TGTGCCAGCAGCCAAGTAGACAGGGATTTGGCTGAAGCTTTCTTT.

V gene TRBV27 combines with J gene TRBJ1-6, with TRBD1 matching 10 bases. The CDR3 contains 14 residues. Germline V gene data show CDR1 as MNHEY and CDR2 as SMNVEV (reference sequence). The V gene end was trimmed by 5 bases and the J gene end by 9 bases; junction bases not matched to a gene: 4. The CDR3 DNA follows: TGTGCCAGCAGTCCGACAGGGGGCTCTTCACCCCTCCACTTT. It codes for CASSPTGGSSPLHF.

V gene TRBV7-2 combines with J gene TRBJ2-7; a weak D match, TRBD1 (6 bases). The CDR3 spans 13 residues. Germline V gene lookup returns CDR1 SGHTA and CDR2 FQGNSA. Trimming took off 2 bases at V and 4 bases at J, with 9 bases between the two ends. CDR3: CASSLSTGYEQYF. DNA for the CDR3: TGTGCCAGCAGCTTATCAACAGGGTACGAGCAGTACTTC.

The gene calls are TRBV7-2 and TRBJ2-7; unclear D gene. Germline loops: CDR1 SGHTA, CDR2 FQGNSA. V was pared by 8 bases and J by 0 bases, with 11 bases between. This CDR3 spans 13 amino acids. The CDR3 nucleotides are TGTGCCAGCCGATCAACAGACTCCTACGAGCAGTACTTC. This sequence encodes CASRSTDSYEQYF.

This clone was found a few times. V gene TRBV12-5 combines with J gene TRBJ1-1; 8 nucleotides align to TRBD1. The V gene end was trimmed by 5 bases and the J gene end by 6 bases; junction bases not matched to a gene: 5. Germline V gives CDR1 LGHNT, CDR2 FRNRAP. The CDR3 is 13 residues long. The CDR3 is CASGIGQGAEAFF. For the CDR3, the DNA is TGTGCTAGTGGTATCGGACAGGGCGCTGAAGCTTTCTTT.

CDR3 coding DNA: TGTGCCAGCAGTTTACGTTTTCGTCCAGGAACTAGCAATCAGCCCCAGCATTTT. Translation: CASSLRFRPGTSNQPQHF. V gene TRBV27 combines with J gene TRBJ1-5; no firm D call. CDR1 and CDR2 (germline): MNHEY, SMNVEV (reference sequence). This CDR3 is 18 amino acids long. With 2 bases removed from V and 0 bases from J, the gap between germline ends came to 17 bases.

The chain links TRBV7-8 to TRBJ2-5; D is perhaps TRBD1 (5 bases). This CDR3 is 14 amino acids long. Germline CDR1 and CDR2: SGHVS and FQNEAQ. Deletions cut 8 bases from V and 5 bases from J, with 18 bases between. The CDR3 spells CASSREQRGETQYF. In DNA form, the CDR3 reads TGTGCCAGCTCTAGGGAACAAAGGGGCGAGACCCAGTACTTC. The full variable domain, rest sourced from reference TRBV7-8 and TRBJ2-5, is GAGVSQSPRYKVAKRGQDVALRCDPISGHVSLFWYQQALGQGPEFLTYFQNEAQLDKSGLPSDRFFAERPEGSVSTLKIQRTQQEDSAVYLCASSREQRGETQYFGPGTRLLVL.

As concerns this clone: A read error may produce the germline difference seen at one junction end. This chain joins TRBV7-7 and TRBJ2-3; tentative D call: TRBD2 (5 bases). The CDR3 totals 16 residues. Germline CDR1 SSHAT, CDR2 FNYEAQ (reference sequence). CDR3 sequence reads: CASSLGSPSRTDTQYF. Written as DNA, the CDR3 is TGTGCTAGCAGCTTAGGAAGCCCTAGCAGAACAGATACGCAGTATTTT.

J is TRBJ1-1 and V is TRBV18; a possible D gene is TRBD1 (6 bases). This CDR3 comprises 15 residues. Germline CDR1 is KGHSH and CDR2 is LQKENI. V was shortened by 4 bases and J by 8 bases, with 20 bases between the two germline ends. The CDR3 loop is CASSQTKGVASEAFF. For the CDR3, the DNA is TGTGCCAGCTCACAGACGAAGGGGGTGGCCTCCGAAGCTTTCTTT. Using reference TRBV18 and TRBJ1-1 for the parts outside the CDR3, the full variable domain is NAGVMQNPRHLVRRRGQEARLRCSPMKGHSHVYWYRQLPEEGLKFMVYLQKENIIDESGMPKERFSAEFPKEGPSILRIQQVVRGDSAAYFCASSQTKGVASEAFFGQGTRLTVV.

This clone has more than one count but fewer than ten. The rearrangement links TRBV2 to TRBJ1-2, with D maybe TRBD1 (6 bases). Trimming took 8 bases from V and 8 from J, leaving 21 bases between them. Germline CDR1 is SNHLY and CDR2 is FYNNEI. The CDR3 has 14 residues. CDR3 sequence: CASLTTGPLIGYTF. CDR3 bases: TGTGCCAGCTTAACGACAGGCCCGCTTATAGGCTACACCTTC.

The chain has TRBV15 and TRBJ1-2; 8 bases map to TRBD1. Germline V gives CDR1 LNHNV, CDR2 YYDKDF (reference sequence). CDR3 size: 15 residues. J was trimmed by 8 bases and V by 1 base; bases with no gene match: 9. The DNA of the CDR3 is TGTGCCACCAGCAGAGTTACGGGACAGGTTTGGGGCTACACCTTC. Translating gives CATSRVTGQVWGYTF.

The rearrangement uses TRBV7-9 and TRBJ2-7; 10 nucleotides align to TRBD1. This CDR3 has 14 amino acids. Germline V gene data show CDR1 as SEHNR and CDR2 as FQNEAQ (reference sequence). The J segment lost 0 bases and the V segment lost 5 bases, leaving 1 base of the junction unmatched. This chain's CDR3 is CASSRDRGSYEQYF. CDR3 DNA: TGTGCCAGCAGCCGGGACAGGGGCTCCTACGAGCAGTACTTC.